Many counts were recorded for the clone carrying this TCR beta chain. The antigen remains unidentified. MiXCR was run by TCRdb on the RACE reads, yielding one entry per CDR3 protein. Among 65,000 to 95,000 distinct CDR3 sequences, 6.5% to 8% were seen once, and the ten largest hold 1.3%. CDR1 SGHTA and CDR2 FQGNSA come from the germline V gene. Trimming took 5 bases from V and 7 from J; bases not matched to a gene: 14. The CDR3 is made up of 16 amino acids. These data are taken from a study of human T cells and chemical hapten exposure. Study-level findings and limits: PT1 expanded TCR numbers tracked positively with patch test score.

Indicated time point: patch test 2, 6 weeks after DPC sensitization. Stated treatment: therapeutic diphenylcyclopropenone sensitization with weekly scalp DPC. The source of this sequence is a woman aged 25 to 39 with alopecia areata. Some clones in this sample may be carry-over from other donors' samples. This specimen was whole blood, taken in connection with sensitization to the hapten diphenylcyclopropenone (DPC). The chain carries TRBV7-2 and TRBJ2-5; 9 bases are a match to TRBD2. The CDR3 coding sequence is TGTGCCAGCAGCCCCGCTGGCGGGGGGGCTCGGGGGACCCAGTACTTC. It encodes CASSPAGGGARGTQYF. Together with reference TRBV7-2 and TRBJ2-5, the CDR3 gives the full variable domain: GAGVSQSPSNKVTEKGKDVELRCDPISGHTALYWYRQSLGQGLEFLIYFQGNSAPDKSGLPSDRFSAERTGGSVSTLTIQRTQQEDSAVYLCASSPAGGGARGTQYFGPGTRLLVL.